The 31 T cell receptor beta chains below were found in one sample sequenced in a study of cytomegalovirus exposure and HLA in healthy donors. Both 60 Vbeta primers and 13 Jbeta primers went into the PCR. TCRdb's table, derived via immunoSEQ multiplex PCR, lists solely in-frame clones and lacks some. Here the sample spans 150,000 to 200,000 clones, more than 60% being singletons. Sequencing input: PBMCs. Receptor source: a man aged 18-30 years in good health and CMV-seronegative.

CDR3 sequence (DNA): TGCGCCAGCAGCTTGGCCGGGGTTCGGATGGGAAACACCATATATTTT. Its protein is CASSLAGVRMGNTIYF. The V gene is TRBV5-1, the J gene TRBJ1-3, with D unclear. Germline V gene sequence: CDR1 SGHRS, CDR2 YFSETQ. The CDR3 consists of 16 residues. Trimming removed 0 bases at V and 4 bases at J, with 14 bases between.

CDR3 loop: CASSQGLQYQETQYF. The CDR3 DNA is TGTGCCAGCAGTCAGGGACTACAGTACCAAGAGACCCAGTACTTC. The chain has TRBV2 and TRBJ2-5, with TRBD2 matching 7 bases. CDR3 length: 15 residues. Germline loops: CDR1 SNHLY, CDR2 FYNNEI. The ends lost 5 bases at V and 0 bases at J; junction bases unmatched: 6. The full variable domain, its missing parts supplied by reference TRBV2 and TRBJ2-5, is EPEVTQTPSHQVTQMGQEVILRCVPISNHLYFYWYRQILGQKVEFLVSFYNNEISEKSEIFDDQFSVERPDGSNFTLKIRSTKLEDSAMYFCASSQGLQYQETQYFGPGTRLLVL.

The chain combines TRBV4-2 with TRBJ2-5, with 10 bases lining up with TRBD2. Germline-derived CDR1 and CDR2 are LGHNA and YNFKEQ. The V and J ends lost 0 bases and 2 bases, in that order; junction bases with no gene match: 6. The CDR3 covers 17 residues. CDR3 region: CASSQDQAGGIQETQYF. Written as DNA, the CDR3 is TGTGCCAGCAGCCAAGATCAAGCGGGGGGGATACAAGAGACCCAGTACTTC.

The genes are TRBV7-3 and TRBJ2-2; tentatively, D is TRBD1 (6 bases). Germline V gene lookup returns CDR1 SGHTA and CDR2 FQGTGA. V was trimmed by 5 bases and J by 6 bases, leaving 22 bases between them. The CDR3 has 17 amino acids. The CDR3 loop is CASSTIPITGYAGELFF. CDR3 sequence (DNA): TGTGCCAGCAGCACAATTCCCATAACAGGGTACGCCGGGGAGCTGTTTTTT.

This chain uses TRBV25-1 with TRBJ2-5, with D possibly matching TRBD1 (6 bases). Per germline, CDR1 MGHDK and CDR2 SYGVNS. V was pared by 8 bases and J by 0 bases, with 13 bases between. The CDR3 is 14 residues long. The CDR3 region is CASARGNNQETQYF. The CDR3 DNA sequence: TGTGCCAGCGCAAGGGGGAACAACCAAGAGACCCAGTACTTC.

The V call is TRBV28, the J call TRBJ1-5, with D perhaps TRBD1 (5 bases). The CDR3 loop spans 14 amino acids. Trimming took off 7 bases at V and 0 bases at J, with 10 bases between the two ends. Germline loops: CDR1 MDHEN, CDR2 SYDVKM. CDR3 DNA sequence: TGTGCCAGCATGTCCAGGGCTAGCAATCAGCCCCAGCATTTT. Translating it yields CASMSRASNQPQHF.

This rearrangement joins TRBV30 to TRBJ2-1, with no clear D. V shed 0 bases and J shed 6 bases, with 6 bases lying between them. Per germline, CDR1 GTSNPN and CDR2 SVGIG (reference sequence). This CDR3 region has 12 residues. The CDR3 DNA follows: TGTGCCTGGAGTGTAGCCCTCAATGAGCAGTTCTTC. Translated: CAWSVALNEQFF.

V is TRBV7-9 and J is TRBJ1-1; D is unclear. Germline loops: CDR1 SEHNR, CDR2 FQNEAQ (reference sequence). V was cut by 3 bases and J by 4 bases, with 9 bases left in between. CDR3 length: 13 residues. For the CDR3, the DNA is TGTGCCAGCAGCTTTAAGAGCGCCACTGAAGCTTTCTTT. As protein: CASSFKSATEAFF.

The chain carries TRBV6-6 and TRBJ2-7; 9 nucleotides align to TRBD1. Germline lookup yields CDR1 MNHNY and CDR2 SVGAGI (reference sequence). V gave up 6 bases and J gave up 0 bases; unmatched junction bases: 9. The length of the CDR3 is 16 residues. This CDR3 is CASSLGTGYSSYEQYF. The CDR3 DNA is TGTGCCAGCAGCCTGGGGACAGGGTACAGCTCCTACGAGCAGTACTTC.

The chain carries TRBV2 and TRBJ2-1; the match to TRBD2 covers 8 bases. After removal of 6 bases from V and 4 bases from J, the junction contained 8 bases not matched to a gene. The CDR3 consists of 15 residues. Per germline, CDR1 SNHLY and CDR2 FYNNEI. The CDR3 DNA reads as TGTGCCAGCAGGCAAGGACTAGCTATATACAATGAGCAGTTCTTC. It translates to CASRQGLAIYNEQFF.

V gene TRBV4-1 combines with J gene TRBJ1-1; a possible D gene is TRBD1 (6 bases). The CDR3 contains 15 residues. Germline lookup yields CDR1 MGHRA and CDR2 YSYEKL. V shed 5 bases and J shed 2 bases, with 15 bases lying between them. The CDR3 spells CASSGQLGLNTEAFF. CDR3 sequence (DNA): TGCGCCAGCAGCGGACAGTTAGGTCTCAACACTGAAGCTTTCTTT.

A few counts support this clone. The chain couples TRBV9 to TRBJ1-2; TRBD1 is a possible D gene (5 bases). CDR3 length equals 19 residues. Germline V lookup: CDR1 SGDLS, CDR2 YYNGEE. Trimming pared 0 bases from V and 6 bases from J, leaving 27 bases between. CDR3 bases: TGTGCCAGCAGCGTAGATTCCTCTGGTTGGGGCAGCCCAGAGAATGGCTACACCTTC. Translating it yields CASSVDSSGWGSPENGYTF.

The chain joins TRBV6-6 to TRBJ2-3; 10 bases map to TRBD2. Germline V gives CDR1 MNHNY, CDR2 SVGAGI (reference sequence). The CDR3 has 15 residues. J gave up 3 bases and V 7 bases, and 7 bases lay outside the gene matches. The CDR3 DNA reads TGTGCCAGCAAAAGCGGGGGGGCTCGGACAGATACGCAGTATTTT. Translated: CASKSGGARTDTQYF.

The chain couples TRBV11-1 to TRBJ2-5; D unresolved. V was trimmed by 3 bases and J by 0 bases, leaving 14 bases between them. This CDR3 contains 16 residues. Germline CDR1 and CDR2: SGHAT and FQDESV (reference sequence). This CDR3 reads CASSFGTTPYQETQYF. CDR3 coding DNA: TGTGCCAGCAGCTTCGGAACTACCCCGTACCAAGAGACCCAGTACTTC.

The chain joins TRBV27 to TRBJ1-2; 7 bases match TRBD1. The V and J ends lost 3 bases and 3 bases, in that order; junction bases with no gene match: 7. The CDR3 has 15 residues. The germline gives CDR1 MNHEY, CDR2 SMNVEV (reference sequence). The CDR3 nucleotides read TGTGCCAGCAGTTTGGTGGCAGGGGGATACTATGGCTACACCTTC. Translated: CASSLVAGGYYGYTF.

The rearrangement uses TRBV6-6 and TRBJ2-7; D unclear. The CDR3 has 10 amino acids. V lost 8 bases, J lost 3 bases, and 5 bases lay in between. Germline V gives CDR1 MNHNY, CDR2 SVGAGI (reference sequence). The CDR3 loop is CASGRYEQYF. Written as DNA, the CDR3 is TGTGCCAGCGGCCGCTACGAGCAGTACTTC.

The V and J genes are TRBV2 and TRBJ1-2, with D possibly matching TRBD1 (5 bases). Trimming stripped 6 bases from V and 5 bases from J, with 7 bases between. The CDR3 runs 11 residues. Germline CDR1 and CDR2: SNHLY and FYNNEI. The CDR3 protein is CASRQGYGYTF. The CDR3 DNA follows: TGTGCCAGCAGGCAGGGATATGGCTACACCTTC.

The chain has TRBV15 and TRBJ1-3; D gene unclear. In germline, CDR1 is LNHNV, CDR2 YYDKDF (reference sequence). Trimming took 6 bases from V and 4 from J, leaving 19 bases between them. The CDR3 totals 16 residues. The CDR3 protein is CATSTRVNSRGNTIYF. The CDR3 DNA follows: TGTGCCACCAGTACCCGGGTCAATTCGAGGGGAAACACCATATATTTT.

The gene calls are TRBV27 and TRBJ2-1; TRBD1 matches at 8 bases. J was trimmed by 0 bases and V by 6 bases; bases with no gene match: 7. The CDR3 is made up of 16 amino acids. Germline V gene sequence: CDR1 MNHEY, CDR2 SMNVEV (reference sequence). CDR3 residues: CASRETGASSYNEQFF. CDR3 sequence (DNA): TGTGCCAGCAGGGAGACAGGGGCTAGCTCCTACAATGAGCAGTTCTTC.

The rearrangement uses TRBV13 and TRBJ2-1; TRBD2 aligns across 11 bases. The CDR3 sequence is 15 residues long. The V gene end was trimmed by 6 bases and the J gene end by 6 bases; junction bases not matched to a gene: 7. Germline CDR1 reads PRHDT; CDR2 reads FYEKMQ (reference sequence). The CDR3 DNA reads TGTGCCAGCAGTCAGGGACTAGCGGTGGGCAATGAGCAGTTCTTC. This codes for CASSQGLAVGNEQFF.

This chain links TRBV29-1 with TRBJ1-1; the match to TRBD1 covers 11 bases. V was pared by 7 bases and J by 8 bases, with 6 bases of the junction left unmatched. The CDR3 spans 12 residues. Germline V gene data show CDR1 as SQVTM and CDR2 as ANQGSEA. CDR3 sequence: CSAGTGGSEAFF. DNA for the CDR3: TGCAGCGCCGGGACAGGGGGGTCGGAAGCTTTCTTT.

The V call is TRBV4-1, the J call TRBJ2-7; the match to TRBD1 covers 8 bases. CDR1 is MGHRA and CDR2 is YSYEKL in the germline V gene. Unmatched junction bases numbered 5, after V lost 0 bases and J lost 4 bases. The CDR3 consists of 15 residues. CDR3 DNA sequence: TGCGCCAGCAGCCAAGATGAAGGACAGGGTTACGAGCAGTACTTC. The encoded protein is CASSQDEGQGYEQYF.

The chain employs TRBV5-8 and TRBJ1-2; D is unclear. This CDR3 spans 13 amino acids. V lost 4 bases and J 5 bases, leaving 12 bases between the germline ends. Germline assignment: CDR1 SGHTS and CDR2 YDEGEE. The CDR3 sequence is CASSLQIVYGYTF. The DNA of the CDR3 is TGTGCCAGCAGCCTACAGATTGTATATGGCTACACCTTC. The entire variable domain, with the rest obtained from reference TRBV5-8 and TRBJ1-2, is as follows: EAGVTQSPTHLIKTRGQQATLRCSPISGHTSVYWYQQALGLGLQFLLWYDEGEERNRGNFPPRFSGRQFPNYSSELNVNALELEDSALYLCASSLQIVYGYTFGSGTRLTVV.

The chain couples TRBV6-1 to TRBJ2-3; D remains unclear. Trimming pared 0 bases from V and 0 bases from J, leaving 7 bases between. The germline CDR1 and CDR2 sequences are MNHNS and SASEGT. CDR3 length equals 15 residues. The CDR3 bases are TGTGCCAGCAGTGAAGCTGACGGGAGCACAGATACGCAGTATTTT. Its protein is CASSEADGSTDTQYF.

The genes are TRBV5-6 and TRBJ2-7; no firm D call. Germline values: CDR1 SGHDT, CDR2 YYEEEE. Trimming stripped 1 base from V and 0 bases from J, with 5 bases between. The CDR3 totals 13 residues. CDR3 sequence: CASSLTVSYEQYF. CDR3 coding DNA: TGTGCCAGCAGCTTGACAGTCTCCTACGAGCAGTACTTC. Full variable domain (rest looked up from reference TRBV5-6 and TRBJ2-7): DAGVTQSPTHLIKTRGQQVTLRCSPKSGHDTVSWYQQALGQGPQFIFQYYEEEERQRGNFPDRFSGHQFPNYSSELNVNALLLGDSALYLCASSLTVSYEQYFGPGTRLTVT.

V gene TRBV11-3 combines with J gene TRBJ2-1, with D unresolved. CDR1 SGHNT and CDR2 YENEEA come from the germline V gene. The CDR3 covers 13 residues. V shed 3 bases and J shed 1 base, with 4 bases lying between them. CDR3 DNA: TGTGCCAGCAGCTTTGAGTCCTACAATGAGCAGTTCTTC. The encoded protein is CASSFESYNEQFF.

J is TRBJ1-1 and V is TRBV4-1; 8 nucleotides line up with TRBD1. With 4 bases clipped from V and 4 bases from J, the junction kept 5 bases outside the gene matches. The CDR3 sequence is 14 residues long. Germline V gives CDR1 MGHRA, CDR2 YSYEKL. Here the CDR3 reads CASSRSTGATEAFF. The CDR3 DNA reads TGCGCCAGCAGCCGATCGACAGGGGCCACTGAAGCTTTCTTT.

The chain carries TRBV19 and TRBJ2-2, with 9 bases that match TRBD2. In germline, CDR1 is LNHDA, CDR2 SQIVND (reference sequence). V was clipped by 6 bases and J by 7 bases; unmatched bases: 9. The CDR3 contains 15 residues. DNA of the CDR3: TGTGCCAGTAGCTCAGCGGGAGGTGACATCGGGGAGCTGTTTTTT. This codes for CASSSAGGDIGELFF.

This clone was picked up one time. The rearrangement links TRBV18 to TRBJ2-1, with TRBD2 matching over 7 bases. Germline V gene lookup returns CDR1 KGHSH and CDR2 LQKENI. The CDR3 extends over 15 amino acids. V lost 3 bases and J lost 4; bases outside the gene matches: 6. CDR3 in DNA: TGTGCCAGCTCACCGGGGCGGGAGACTTACAATGAGCAGTTCTTC. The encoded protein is CASSPGRETYNEQFF.

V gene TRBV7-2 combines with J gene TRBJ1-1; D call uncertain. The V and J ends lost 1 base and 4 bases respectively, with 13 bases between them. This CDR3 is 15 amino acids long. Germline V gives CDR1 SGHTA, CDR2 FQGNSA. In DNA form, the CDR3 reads TGTGCCAGCAGCTTAGAGATACTATTGGGCACTGAAGCTTTCTTT. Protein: CASSLEILLGTEAFF.

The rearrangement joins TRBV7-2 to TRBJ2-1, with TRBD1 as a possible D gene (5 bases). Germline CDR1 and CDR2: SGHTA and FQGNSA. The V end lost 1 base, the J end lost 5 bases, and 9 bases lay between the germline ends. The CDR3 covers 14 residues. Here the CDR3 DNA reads TGTGCCAGCAGCTTAGTCTCAGGGAACAATGAGCAGTTCTTC. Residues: CASSLVSGNNEQFF.